The clone carrying this TCR beta chain showed up many times. Its antigen remains unknown. The sample is drawn from a study of T cells in Graves' hyperthyroidism and ophthalmopathy. Germline V gene sequence: CDR1 DFQATT, CDR2 SNEGSKA (reference sequence). The ends were cut back, 6 bases at V and 9 bases at J, with 27 bases in the middle. The CDR3 is made up of 16 amino acids. Study-level results: Blood samples included most of the expanded thyroid clonotypes exceeding 0.001.

TCR beta CDR3 regions were amplified from RNA. A first-round RT-PCR of the TCR CDR3 used the HTBI primer set. A single record per CDR3 protein comes from TCRdb applying MiXCR to the multiplex PCR reads. Among over 650,000 distinct CDR3 sequences listed, about 17% were seen once. Stable Graves' hyperthyroidism denoted no ophthalmopathy progression over 18 months. Each diagnosis drew on symptoms, thyroxine, TRAb, thyroid ultrasound and orbital computed tomography findings. The sample consisted of blood. This receptor was identified in a young man with Graves' hyperthyroidism. The chain links TRBV20-1 to TRBJ2-1, with D perhaps TRBD2 (7 bases). For the CDR3, the DNA is TGCAGTGCCGAGGGGGTACTAGCGCACCTCAATCGTGAGCAGTTCTTC. Translating gives CSAEGVLAHLNREQFF.